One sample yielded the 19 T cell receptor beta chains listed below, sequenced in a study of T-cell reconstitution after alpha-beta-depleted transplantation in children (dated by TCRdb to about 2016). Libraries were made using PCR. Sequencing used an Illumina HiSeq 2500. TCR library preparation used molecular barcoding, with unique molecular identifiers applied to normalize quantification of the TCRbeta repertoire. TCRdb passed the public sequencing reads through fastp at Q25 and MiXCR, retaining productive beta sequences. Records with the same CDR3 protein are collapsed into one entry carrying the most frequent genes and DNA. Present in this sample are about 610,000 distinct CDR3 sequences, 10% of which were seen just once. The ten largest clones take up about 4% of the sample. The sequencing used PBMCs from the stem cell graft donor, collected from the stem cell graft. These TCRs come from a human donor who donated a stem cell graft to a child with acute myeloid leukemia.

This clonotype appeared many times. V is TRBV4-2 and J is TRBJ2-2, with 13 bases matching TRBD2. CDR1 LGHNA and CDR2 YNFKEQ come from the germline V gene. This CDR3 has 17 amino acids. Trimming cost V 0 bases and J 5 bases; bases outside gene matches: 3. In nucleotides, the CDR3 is TGTGCCAGCAGCCAAGAGACTAGCGGGGGGAGGACCGGGGAGCTGTTTTTT. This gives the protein CASSQETSGGRTGELFF.

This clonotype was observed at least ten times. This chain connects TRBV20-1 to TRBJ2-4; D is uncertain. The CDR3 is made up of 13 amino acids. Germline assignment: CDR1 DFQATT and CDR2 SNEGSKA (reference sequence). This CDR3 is CSTNSVDKNIQYF. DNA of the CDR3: TGCAGCACCAACTCCGTAGACAAAAACATTCAGTACTTC.

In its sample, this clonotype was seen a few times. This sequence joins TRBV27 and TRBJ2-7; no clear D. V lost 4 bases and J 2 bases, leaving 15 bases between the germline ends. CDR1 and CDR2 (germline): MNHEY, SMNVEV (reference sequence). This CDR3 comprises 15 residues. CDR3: CASSSASAEAYEQYF. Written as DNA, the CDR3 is TGTGCCAGCAGTTCGGCGAGCGCGGAAGCCTACGAGCAGTACTTC.

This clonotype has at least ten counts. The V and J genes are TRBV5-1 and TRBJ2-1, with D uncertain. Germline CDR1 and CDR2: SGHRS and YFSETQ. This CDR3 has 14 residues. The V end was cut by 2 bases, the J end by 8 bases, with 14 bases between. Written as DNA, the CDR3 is TGCGCCAGCAGCTTCTCACCAGACCTCGATGAGCAGTTCTTC. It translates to CASSFSPDLDEQFF.

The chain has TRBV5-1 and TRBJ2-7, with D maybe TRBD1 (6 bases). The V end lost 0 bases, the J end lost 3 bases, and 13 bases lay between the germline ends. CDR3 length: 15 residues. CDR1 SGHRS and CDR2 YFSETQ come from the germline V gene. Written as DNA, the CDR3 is TGCGCCAGCAGCTTGGGAGGGGGTAGCGACTACGAGCAGTACTTC. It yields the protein CASSLGGGSDYEQYF.

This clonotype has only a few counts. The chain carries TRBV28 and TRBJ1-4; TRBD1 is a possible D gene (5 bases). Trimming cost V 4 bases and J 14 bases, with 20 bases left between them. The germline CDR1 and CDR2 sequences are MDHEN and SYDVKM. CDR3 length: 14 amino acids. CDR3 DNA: TGTGCCAGCAGTTCACGACGAGGGGCGGGGGTCCTGTTTTTT. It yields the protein CASSSRRGAGVLFF.

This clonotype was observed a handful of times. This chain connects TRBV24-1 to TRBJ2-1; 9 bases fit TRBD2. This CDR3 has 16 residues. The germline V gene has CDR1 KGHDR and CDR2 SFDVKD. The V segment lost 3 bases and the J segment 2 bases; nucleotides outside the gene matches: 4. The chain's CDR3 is CATSDPGLAAYNEQFF. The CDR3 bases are TGTGCCACCAGTGATCCGGGACTAGCAGCCTACAATGAGCAGTTCTTC.

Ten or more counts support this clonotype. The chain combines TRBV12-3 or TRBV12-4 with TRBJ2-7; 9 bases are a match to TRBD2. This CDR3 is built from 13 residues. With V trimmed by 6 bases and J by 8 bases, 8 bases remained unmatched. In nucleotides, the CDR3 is TGTGCCAGCAGCTTCGGGAGCGGGGGGAAGCAGTACTTC. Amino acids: CASSFGSGGKQYF.

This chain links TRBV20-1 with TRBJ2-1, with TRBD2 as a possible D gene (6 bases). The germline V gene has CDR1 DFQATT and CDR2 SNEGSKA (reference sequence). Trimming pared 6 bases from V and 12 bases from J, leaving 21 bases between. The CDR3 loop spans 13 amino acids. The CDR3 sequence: CSATLIGRRVQFF. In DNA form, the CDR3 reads TGCAGTGCCACTCTAATAGGGCGGAGGGTGCAGTTCTTC.

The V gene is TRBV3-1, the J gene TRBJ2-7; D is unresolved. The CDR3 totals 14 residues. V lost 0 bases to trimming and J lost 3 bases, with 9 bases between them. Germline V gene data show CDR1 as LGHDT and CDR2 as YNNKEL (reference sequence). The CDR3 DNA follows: TGTGCCAGCAGCCAAGACTACCTAGTCTACGAGCAGTACTTC. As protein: CASSQDYLVYEQYF.

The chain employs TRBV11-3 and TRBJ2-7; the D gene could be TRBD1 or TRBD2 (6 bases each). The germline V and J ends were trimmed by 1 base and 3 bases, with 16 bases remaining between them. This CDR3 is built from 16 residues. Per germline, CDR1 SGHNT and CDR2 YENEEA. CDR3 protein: CASSLGGAERSYEQYF. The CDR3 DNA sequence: TGTGCCAGCAGCTTAGGGGGGGCAGAGCGGAGCTACGAGCAGTACTTC. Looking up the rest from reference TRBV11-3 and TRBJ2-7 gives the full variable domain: EAGVVQSPRYKIIEKKQPVAFWCNPISGHNTLYWYLQNLGQGPELLIRYENEEAVDDSQLPKDRFSAERLKGVDSTLKIQPAELGDSAVYLCASSLGGAERSYEQYFGPGTRLTVT.

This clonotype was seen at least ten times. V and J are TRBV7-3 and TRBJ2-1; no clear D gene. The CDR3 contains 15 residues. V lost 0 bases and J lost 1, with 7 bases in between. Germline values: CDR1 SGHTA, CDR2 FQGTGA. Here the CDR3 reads CASSLTGQSYNEQFF. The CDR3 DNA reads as TGTGCCAGCAGCTTAACTGGTCAATCCTACAATGAGCAGTTCTTC.

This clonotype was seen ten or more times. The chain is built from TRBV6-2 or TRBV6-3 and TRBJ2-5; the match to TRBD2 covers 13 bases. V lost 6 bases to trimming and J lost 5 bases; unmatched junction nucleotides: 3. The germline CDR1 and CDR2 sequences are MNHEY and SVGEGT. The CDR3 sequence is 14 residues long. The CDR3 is CASSWTSGSETQYF. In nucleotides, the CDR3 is TGTGCCAGCAGCTGGACTAGCGGGAGTGAGACCCAGTACTTC.

CDR3 bases: TGTGCCAGCAGCGTAGGGGGAGGCACCGGGGAGCTGTTTTTT. It translates to CASSVGGGTGELFF. The chain employs TRBV9 and TRBJ2-2, with D maybe TRBD2 (6 bases). This CDR3 region has 14 residues. Germline V gene data show CDR1 as SGDLS and CDR2 as YYNGEE. V dropped 0 bases and J dropped 4 bases, with 7 bases sitting between them.

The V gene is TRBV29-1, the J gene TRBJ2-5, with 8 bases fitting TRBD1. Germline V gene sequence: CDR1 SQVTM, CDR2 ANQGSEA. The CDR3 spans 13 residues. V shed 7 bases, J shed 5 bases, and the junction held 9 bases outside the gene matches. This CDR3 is CSAHDRGVETQYF. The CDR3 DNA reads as TGCAGCGCCCACGACAGGGGAGTTGAGACCCAGTACTTC.

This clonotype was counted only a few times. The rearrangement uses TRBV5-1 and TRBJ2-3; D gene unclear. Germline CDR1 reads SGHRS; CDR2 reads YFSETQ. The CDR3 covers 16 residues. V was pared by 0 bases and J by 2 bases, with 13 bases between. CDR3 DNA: TGCGCCAGCAGCTTGGGGGCCGGGCGTTCCACAGATACGCAGTATTTT. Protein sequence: CASSLGAGRSTDTQYF.

Here the CDR3 DNA reads TGTGCCAGCAGCTCAAAGACCGGGGGGGCGGAGAACACTGAAGCTTTCTTT. This encodes CASSSKTGGAENTEAFF. V usage is TRBV7-9 and J usage is TRBJ1-1; tentative D call: TRBD1 (6 bases). Germline V gene data show CDR1 as SEHNR and CDR2 as FQNEAQ (reference sequence). Trimming pared 4 bases from V and 1 base from J, leaving 19 bases between. The CDR3 covers 17 residues.

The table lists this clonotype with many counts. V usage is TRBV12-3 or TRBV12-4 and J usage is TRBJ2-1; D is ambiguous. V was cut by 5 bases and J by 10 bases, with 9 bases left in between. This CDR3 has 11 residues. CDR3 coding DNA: TGTGCCAGCAGTCACCGGGCCGAGCAGTTCTTC. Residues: CASSHRAEQFF.

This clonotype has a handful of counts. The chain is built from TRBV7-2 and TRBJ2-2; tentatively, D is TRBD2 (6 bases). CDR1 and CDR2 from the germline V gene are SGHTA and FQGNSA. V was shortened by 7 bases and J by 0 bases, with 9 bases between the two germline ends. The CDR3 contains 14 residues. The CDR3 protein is CASKEGANTGELFF. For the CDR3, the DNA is TGTGCCAGCAAGGAGGGAGCGAACACCGGGGAGCTGTTTTTT.